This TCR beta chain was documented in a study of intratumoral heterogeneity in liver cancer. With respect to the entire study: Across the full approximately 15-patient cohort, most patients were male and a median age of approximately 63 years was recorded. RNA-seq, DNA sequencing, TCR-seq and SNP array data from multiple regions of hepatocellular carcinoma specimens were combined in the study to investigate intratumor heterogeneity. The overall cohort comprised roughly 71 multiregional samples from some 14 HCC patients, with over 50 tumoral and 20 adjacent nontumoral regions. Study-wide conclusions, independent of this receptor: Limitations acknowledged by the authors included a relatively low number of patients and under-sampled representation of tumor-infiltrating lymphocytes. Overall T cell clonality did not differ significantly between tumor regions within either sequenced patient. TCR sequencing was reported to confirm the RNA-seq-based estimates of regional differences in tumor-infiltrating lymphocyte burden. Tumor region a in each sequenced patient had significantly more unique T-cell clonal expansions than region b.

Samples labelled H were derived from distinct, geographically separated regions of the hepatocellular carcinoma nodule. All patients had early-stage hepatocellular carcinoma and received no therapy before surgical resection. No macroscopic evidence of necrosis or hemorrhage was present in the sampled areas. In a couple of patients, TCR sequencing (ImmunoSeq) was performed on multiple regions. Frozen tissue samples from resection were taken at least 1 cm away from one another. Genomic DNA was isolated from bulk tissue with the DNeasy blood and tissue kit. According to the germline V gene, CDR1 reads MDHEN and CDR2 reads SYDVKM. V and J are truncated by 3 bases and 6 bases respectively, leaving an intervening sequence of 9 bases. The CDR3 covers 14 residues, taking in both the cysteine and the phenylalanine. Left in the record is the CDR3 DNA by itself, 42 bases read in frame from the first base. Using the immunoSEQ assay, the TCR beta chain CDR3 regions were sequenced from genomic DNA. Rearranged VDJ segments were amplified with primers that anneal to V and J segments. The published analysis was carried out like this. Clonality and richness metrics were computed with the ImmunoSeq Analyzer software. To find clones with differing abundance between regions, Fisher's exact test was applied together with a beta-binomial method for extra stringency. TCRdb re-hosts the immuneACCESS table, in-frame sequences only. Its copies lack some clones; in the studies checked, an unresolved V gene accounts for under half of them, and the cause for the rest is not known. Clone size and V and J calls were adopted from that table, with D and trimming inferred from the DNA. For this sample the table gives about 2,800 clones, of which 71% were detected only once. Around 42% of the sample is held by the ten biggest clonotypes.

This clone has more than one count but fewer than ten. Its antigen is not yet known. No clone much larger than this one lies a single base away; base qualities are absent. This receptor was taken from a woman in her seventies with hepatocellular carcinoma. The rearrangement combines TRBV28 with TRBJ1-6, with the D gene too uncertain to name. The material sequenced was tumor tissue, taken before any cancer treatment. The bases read TGTGCCAGCAGTTTCTTCTCGGGTAATTCACCCCTCCACTTT. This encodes CASSFFSGNSPLHF.